The clone carrying this TCR beta chain turned up a few times. Its antigen is undetermined. Sequenced by immunoSEQ multiplex PCR; TCRdb stores in-frame clones only, minus some. The sample shows 50,000 or so clones, 65% to 90% of them seen only once. With baseline, cycle 4 day 1, and cycle 7 day 1 as timepoints, blood was sampled. These data come from a study of OX40 agonist ivuxolimab in advanced cancers. Study information: The mean age was approximately 60 years, ranging from 23 to 79, with around four fifths of participants male. General study points: In CD8+ T cells, expanded clones were on average more numerous than in CD4+.

CDR1 and CDR2 (germline): LNHDA, SQIVND (reference sequence). This CDR3 region has 18 residues. V dropped 3 bases and J dropped 0 bases, with 20 bases sitting between them. The sample consisted of CD4+ or CD8+ T cells sorted from blood, taken in a trial of the OX40 agonist ivuxolimab. This chain uses TRBV19 with TRBJ1-2; D remains ambiguous. The TCR was taken from an adult with an advanced solid tumor such as melanoma, head and neck, liver or kidney cancer. The CDR3 bases are TGTGCCAGTAGTATCCCCCTACGGAGTCCCCAAGCTAACTATGGCTACACCTTC. Amino acid sequence: CASSIPLRSPQANYGYTF.